This TCR beta chain was retrieved from a study of blood T cell repertoires in COVID-19 (TCRdb year 2020). About the full investigation: Collaborator samples came from the United States, Italy and Spain and covered acute and convalescent phases of COVID-19. The material from the prospective study consisted of cDNA or gDNA derived from T cells, B-cell-depleted T cells, or PBMCs. Subjects who had been exposed to COVID-19, were actively infected with it, or had recovered from it provided the deeply sampled blood TCRbeta repertoires that made up the dataset. The repertoires were released in a freely available public database intended as a resource for research on the immune response to SARS-CoV-2. The samples were drawn from two sources: the first 160 participants of the ongoing ImmuneRACE study, and 1,254 subjects contributed by 6 global collaborators. The sample metadata nearly always contained a de-identified subject ID, COVID-19 status, age in years and sex. Where available, HLA class I and class II types were obtained from metadata supplied by the sample provider rather than from assay-based typing. Beyond this particular receptor, the publication reports: The amount of clinical and demographic metadata varied by source and participant and was provided uncurated.

Collaborating institutions collected whole blood in K2EDTA tubes following their own protocols. Collaborator samples were shipped for TCRbeta analysis as frozen whole blood, isolated PBMCs, or DNA extracted from either sample type. To note about this clone: Its antigen remains unidentified. No per-base quality is available; no much larger clone lies one base away.

TCRbeta CDR3 regions were amplified from genomic DNA using the immunoSEQ Assay, a bias-controlled multiplex PCR. The authors processed their data as follows. The number of nucleated cells in each sample was estimated by amplification of reference gene primers within the assay. To quantify the absolute abundance of each unique TCRbeta CDR3 rearrangement, sequence reads were collapsed and filtered. For each sample, productive Simpson clonality was calculated as the square root of Simpson's diversity index over productive rearrangements. The clones in this table, taken by TCRdb from immuneACCESS, are in-frame only. Not every clone is retained; where verified, under half of the shortfall comes from an unresolved V gene, and the cause of the rest is unknown. From that table come the V and J calls and clone size; the DNA was used to work out D and trimming. For this sample the table gives 150,000 or so clones, of which roughly 84% were detected only once. The ten largest clones capture 5.5% to 8% of the sample.

CDR3 length: 16 amino acids, cysteine to phenylalanine. CDR3 DNA is the only sequence kept; it has 48 bases, read in frame from the first base. Trimming removed 5 bases from V and 5 bases from J; the gene matches leave 7 bases unexplained. Looking up the germline V gene yields CDR1 SNHLY and CDR2 FYNNEI. The sample was peripheral blood. The chain couples TRBV2 to TRBJ2-5, with 14 bases in between that match TRBD2. The receptor was isolated from a woman in her 50s in a cohort sampled during active or convalescent COVID-19. The DNA is TGTGCCAGCAGTCTAGGACTAGCGGGGGGTCGGGAGACCCAGTACTTC. This sequence encodes CASSLGLAGGRETQYF.